The 24 T cell receptor beta chains below come from one sample, sequenced in a study of regulatory T cells in long-lasting Graves disease. Arm-PCR of CDR3 regions and iRepertoire HTBI primers were used to build TCR beta libraries. Using its own MiXCR run on the multiplex PCR reads, TCRdb lists one record per CDR3 protein. The sample lists approximately 690,000 distinct CDR3 sequences, around 30% occurring once. Sample time point: persistent/refractory GD, antithyroid drugs over 5 years with positive TRAb. From PBMCs, RNA was extracted and then used to make the TCR library. The source material was peripheral blood mononuclear cells (PBMCs), sampled when the disease was refractory, from a patient treated with antithyroid drugs. Receptors were obtained from a female donor with Graves disease.

This clonotype was seen at least ten times. The chain combines TRBV12-3 or TRBV12-4 with TRBJ1-6; D unclear. The CDR3 is 13 amino acids. V dropped 3 bases and J dropped 9 bases, with 9 bases sitting between them. The chain's CDR3 is CASSFSGFSPLHF. The CDR3 DNA reads TGTGCCAGCAGTTTTTCAGGATTTTCACCCCTCCACTTT.

The table lists this clonotype with a few counts. The chain has TRBV27 and TRBJ2-7; D is ambiguous. V lost 2 bases and J lost 2, with 7 bases in between. Per the germline V gene, CDR1 is MNHEY and CDR2 is SMNVEV (reference sequence). CDR3 length: 13 amino acids. CDR3 coding DNA: TGTGCCAGCAGTTTAATGGGTCCCTACGAGCAGTACTTC. It encodes CASSLMGPYEQYF.

V gene TRBV3-1 combines with J gene TRBJ2-5; D gene ambiguous. Trimming pared 5 bases from V and 5 bases from J, leaving 12 bases between. Germline CDR1 LGHDT, CDR2 YNNKEL (reference sequence). CDR3 length equals 13 residues. CDR3 in amino acids: CASSAVRQETQYF. CDR3 nucleotide sequence: TGTGCCAGCAGCGCGGTTAGGCAGGAGACCCAGTACTTC.

Ten or more counts support this clonotype. The gene calls are TRBV12-3 or TRBV12-4 and TRBJ1-4, with 11 nucleotides matching TRBD1. The ends lost 6 bases at V and 8 bases at J; junction bases unmatched: 5. The CDR3 covers 14 residues. CDR3 in DNA: TGTGCCAGCAGCGGACAGGGGGCGGAAGAAAAACTGTTTTTT. It is translated as CASSGQGAEEKLFF.

In this sample, this clonotype turned up a few times. The chain employs TRBV6-5 and TRBJ1-2; TRBD1 matches at 7 bases. The germline V gene has CDR1 MNHEY and CDR2 SVGAGI. CDR3 length equals 14 residues. V lost 2 bases and J lost 8; bases outside the gene matches: 8. The CDR3 reads CASSYGGGPEGYTF. The CDR3 DNA sequence: TGTGCCAGCAGTTACGGAGGGGGCCCGGAAGGCTACACCTTC.

This clonotype came up once. CDR3 protein: CASSQKRERGLYGHTF. The CDR3 DNA reads TGTGCCAGCAGCCAAAAGAGGGAGCGAGGACTATACGGCCACACCTTC. The chain joins TRBV3-1 to TRBJ1-2; D remains unclear. Germline V gene sequence: CDR1 LGHDT, CDR2 YNNKEL (reference sequence). Trimming took 2 bases from V and 12 from J, leaving 25 bases between them. The CDR3 sequence is 16 residues long. Based on the CDR3 plus reference TRBV3-1 and TRBJ1-2, the full variable domain is DTAVSQTPKYLVTQMGNDKSIKCEQNLGHDTMYWYKQDSKKFLKIMFSYNNKELIINETVPNRFSPKSPDKAHLNLHINSLELGDSAVYFCASSQKRERGLYGHTFGSGTRLTVV.

This clonotype showed up many times. The chain carries TRBV20-1 and TRBJ2-7; D ambiguous. The CDR3 consists of 14 residues. With 0 bases removed from V and 6 bases from J, the gap between germline ends came to 15 bases. The germline gives CDR1 DFQATT, CDR2 SNEGSKA (reference sequence). The chain's CDR3 is CSARDPSLLGEQYF. In nucleotides, the CDR3 is TGCAGTGCTAGAGATCCGAGCCTCCTAGGCGAGCAGTACTTC.

This clonotype has ten or more counts. The rearrangement links TRBV28 to TRBJ1-1; TRBD1 matches at 7 bases. V lost 5 bases and J lost 4; bases outside the gene matches: 10. CDR3 length: 15 amino acids. Germline V lookup: CDR1 MDHEN, CDR2 SYDVKM. The CDR3 reads CASSPETGRITEAFF. CDR3 nucleotide sequence: TGTGCCAGCAGTCCGGAGACAGGGCGGATCACTGAAGCTTTCTTT. The full variable domain, with the rest looked up from reference TRBV28 and TRBJ1-1, is DVKVTQSSRYLVKRTGEKVFLECVQDMDHENMFWYRQDPGLGLRLIYFSYDVKMKEKGDIPEGYSVSREKKERFSLILESASTNQTSMYLCASSPETGRITEAFFGQGTRLTVV.

This chain connects TRBV20-1 to TRBJ1-4; D unclear. The CDR3 contains 15 residues. The germline gives CDR1 DFQATT, CDR2 SNEGSKA (reference sequence). The V and J ends lost 0 bases and 3 bases respectively, with 11 bases between them. CDR3 sequence reads: CSARDGRRANEKLFF. The CDR3 DNA follows: TGCAGTGCTAGAGATGGCAGAAGAGCTAATGAAAAACTGTTTTTT.

This chain joins TRBV29-1 and TRBJ2-5; D is ambiguous. V lost 4 bases to trimming and J lost 1 base, with 10 bases between them. CDR3 size: 13 residues. CDR1 is SQVTM, CDR2 ANQGSEA, per germline. CDR3 DNA: TGCAGCGTTGGTCCTCGTCTCCAAGAGACCCAGTACTTC. Residues: CSVGPRLQETQYF.

This clonotype showed up many times. The J gene is TRBJ1-2, the V gene TRBV2; no definite D call. Trimming cost V 2 bases and J 7 bases, with 5 bases left between them. The germline CDR1 and CDR2 sequences are SNHLY and FYNNEI. The CDR3 is 11 amino acids. CDR3 amino acids: CASSEQRGYTF. The CDR3 nucleotides are TGTGCCAGCAGTGAACAGCGTGGCTACACCTTC.

This chain connects TRBV2 to TRBJ2-7; D is uncertain. The CDR3 is 13 amino acids. Trimming took off 6 bases at V and 2 bases at J, with 11 bases between the two ends. Germline V gene data show CDR1 as SNHLY and CDR2 as FYNNEI. The CDR3 DNA is TGTGCCAGCAGACTCGGCAGGACCTACGAGCAGTACTTC. Amino acid sequence: CASRLGRTYEQYF.

This clonotype turned up a few times. The J gene is TRBJ2-7, the V gene TRBV5-1, with D hard to call. Per germline, CDR1 SGHRS and CDR2 YFSETQ. The CDR3 runs 14 residues. Trimming took 4 bases from V and 1 from J, leaving 12 bases between them. This CDR3 is CASSLDQTSYEQYF. Here the CDR3 DNA reads TGCGCCAGCAGCCTGGACCAGACGTCCTACGAGCAGTACTTC.

This clonotype appeared a few times. The chain carries TRBV15 and TRBJ2-5; D remains unclear. Germline V gene sequence: CDR1 LNHNV, CDR2 YYDKDF (reference sequence). The V end was cut by 6 bases, the J end by 5 bases, with 13 bases between. The CDR3 is made up of 13 amino acids. CDR3 amino acids: CATRIGTAETQYF. CDR3 coding DNA: TGTGCCACCAGAATCGGTACAGCCGAGACCCAGTACTTC.

CDR3 sequence (DNA): TGTGCCAGCAGTGATAGGACAGGGGTCGACTATGGCTACACCTTC. Translating it yields CASSDRTGVDYGYTF. This sequence joins TRBV6-1 and TRBJ1-2, with 9 nucleotides matching TRBD1. CDR1 is MNHNS, CDR2 SASEGT, per germline. V was pared by 3 bases and J by 3 bases, with 5 bases of the junction left unmatched. The CDR3 consists of 15 residues.

Details on this clonotype: A junction boundary mismatches the germline segment, possibly from a read error. The rearrangement joins TRBV5-6 to TRBJ2-2; 8 positions match TRBD2. The CDR3 has 14 residues. Germline lookup yields CDR1 SGHDT and CDR2 YYEEEE. CDR3 coding DNA: TGTGCCAGCAGCCGGACTAGCCGCACCGGGGAGCAGTTTTTT. This codes for CASSRTSRTGEQFF.

This sequence joins TRBV2 and TRBJ1-1, with 7 bases that match TRBD1. The V and J ends lost 6 bases and 1 base, in that order; junction bases with no gene match: 5. The CDR3 has 14 residues. Per germline, CDR1 SNHLY and CDR2 FYNNEI. CDR3 nucleotide sequence: TGTGCCAGCAGCTTGGACAGGAAGAACACTGAAGCTTTCTTT. Its translation: CASSLDRKNTEAFF.

The chain combines TRBV28 with TRBJ2-1; TRBD2 agrees at 16 bases. V lost 3 bases, J lost 5 bases, and 4 bases stayed unmatched. The germline gives CDR1 MDHEN, CDR2 SYDVKM. CDR3 size: 17 residues. CDR3 nucleotides: TGTGCCAGCAGTTTGGGACTAGCGGGAGGGCCAAACAATGAGCAGTTCTTC. Residues: CASSLGLAGGPNNEQFF.

This clonotype was seen a few times. The rearrangement links TRBV6-2 or TRBV6-3 to TRBJ2-5; D perhaps matches TRBD1 (6 bases). The CDR3 contains 14 residues. V was trimmed by 0 bases and J by 3 bases, leaving 8 bases between them. Germline-derived CDR1 and CDR2 are MNHEY and SVGEGT. The DNA of the CDR3 is TGTGCCAGCAGTTACTCAGGACAGAAAGAGACCCAGTACTTC. This codes for CASSYSGQKETQYF.

Only a few counts were recorded for this clonotype. The V and J genes are TRBV9 and TRBJ2-7; 9 nucleotides align to TRBD1. The CDR3 is 13 amino acids. CDR1 and CDR2 from the germline V gene are SGDLS and YYNGEE. V was clipped by 3 bases and J by 6 bases; unmatched bases: 4. The CDR3 DNA sequence: TGTGCCAGCAGCGGGGACAGGGTAGGCGAGCAGTACTTC. Translating it yields CASSGDRVGEQYF.

The gene calls are TRBV7-9 and TRBJ1-2, with 10 bases fitting TRBD1. The germline CDR1 and CDR2 sequences are SEHNR and FQNEAQ (reference sequence). Germline trimming cut 1 base from V and 7 bases from J; bases unmatched to any gene: 6. The CDR3 runs 15 residues. The CDR3 sequence is CASSLDRQGALGYTF. The DNA of the CDR3 is TGTGCCAGCAGCTTAGACCGACAGGGGGCCCTTGGCTACACCTTC.

The chain couples TRBV20-1 to TRBJ2-1; 8 positions match TRBD2. The V gene end was trimmed by 0 bases and the J gene end by 7 bases; junction bases not matched to a gene: 11. CDR3 length: 16 residues. In germline, CDR1 is DFQATT, CDR2 SNEGSKA (reference sequence). In DNA form, the CDR3 reads TGCAGTGCTAGAGATCGGGCGGGAGGCGATAAGAATGAGCAGTTCTTC. Protein product: CSARDRAGGDKNEQFF.

Points on this clonotype: A much bigger clone sits one base away, suggesting this may be a read error. The rearrangement uses TRBV3-1 and TRBJ1-2; a possible D gene is TRBD1 (6 bases). Trimming cost V 0 bases and J 8 bases, with 13 bases left between them. Germline V gene lookup returns CDR1 LGHDT and CDR2 YNNKEL (reference sequence). This CDR3 has 14 amino acids. CDR3 DNA sequence: TGTGCCAGCAGCCAAGAGATGACAGGTAGCGGCTACACCTTC. Its protein is CASSQEMTGSGYTF.

The chain links TRBV20-1 to TRBJ1-2; D gene unclear. Trimming took 6 bases from V and 7 from J, leaving 6 bases between them. Germline loops: CDR1 DFQATT, CDR2 SNEGSKA (reference sequence). This CDR3 comprises 9 residues. The CDR3 sequence: CSAAGGYTF. The CDR3, as DNA: TGCAGTGCAGCAGGTGGCTACACCTTC.